This T cell receptor beta chain is drawn from a study of blood T cells in healthy people across ages. Alongside a J-beta primer mix, a sample-barcoded 5' primer served in a second PCR lasting about 7 to 11 cycles. TCRdb fed the 5' RACE reads into MiXCR, producing one record per CDR3 protein. The data show roughly 1,100,000 distinct CDR3 sequences, about 25% seen once. The germline CDR1 and CDR2 sequences are SEHNR and FQNEAQ (reference sequence). This CDR3 is built from 17 residues. PBMCs, at least 6.5 million per sample, were isolated. The sample was also reused in another study, on T cells of mothers and their children. Per that study: TCR recombination output is shaped by thymic selection similarly in related and unrelated pairs.

The TCR comes from a girl aged 2-9 years in good health. The chain joins TRBV7-9 to TRBJ2-5, with 11 positions matching TRBD2. The DNA end favors TRBJ2-7, so the J call may be wrong. The sequencing input was blood. The CDR3 here is CASSSTSGSPHSYEQYF. DNA for the CDR3: TGTGCCAGCAGCTCCACTAGCGGGAGTCCCCATTCCTACGAGCAGTACTTC.